The 31 T cell receptor beta chains below were found in one sample sequenced in a study of blood T cell repertoires in COVID-19. The assay was immunoSEQ multiplex PCR, and TCRdb's table has in-frame clones only and misses some. The sample lists about 300,000 clones, around 90% occurring once. The sequencing sample was made of PBMCs or T cells enriched from blood (not recorded which). Source of these receptors: a woman between 40 and 55 years old who had recovered from COVID-19.

The chain has TRBV9 and TRBJ2-7; perhaps TRBD2 as D (6 bases). The CDR3 has 15 amino acids. The V gene's germline CDR1 is SGDLS and CDR2 YYNGEE. V lost 2 bases to trimming and J lost 3 bases, with 15 bases between them. The CDR3 is CASSVQGGGNYEQYF. The CDR3 bases are TGTGCCAGCAGCGTCCAGGGTGGCGGGAACTACGAGCAGTACTTC.

The gene calls are TRBV7-2 and TRBJ2-1, with D tentatively TRBD2 (6 bases). The germline V and J ends were trimmed by 3 bases and 0 bases, with 12 bases remaining between them. The CDR3 runs 16 residues. Per germline, CDR1 SGHTA and CDR2 FQGNSA. DNA of the CDR3: TGTGCCAGCAGCTTTCTAGCGCTATTCTCCTACAATGAGCAGTTCTTC. Translated, it gives CASSFLALFSYNEQFF.

The chain employs TRBV7-2 and TRBJ1-3; no definite D call. V lost 1 base and J 0 bases, leaving 16 bases between the germline ends. The germline V gene has CDR1 SGHTA and CDR2 FQGNSA. The CDR3 is 18 amino acids. The CDR3 spells CASSLVGSRRSSGNTIYF. DNA for the CDR3: TGTGCCAGCAGCTTAGTGGGGAGCCGCAGGTCCTCTGGAAACACCATATATTTT.

As to this clone: The DNA is left out, because the CDR3 cannot be placed on it with certainty; the CDR3 is given as TCRdb lists it. The gene calls are TRBV29-1 and TRBJ2-7; the table's D gene call, TRBD2, was not cross checked with the DNA. Germline V gene lookup returns CDR1 SQVTM and CDR2 ANQGSEA. The CDR3 numbers 13 amino acids, ends counted. The CDR3 is CSVGPGARDEQYF.

This chain links TRBV24-1 with TRBJ2-7, with D unclear. Per germline, CDR1 KGHDR and CDR2 SFDVKD. V was clipped by 0 bases and J by 1 base, with 9 bases between them. CDR3 size: 15 residues. The CDR3 DNA sequence: TGTGCCACCAGTGATTTGGGCGGTGGATCCTACGAGCAGTACTTC. The encoded protein is CATSDLGGGSYEQYF.

This chain uses TRBV5-5 with TRBJ1-3, with D uncertain. Germline V lookup: CDR1 SGHKS, CDR2 YYEKEE (reference sequence). This CDR3 is 16 amino acids long. The germline V and J ends were trimmed by 0 bases and 1 base, with 11 bases remaining between them. CDR3 DNA sequence: TGTGCCAGCAGCTTGGGGAGCCCCGGGTCTGGAAACACCATATATTTT. This codes for CASSLGSPGSGNTIYF.

In the case of this clone: An end of the junction does not agree with germline; a read error may underlie this. The chain carries TRBV7-3 and TRBJ2-2; TRBD1 agrees at 10 bases. This CDR3 is built from 15 residues. Germline V gene sequence: CDR1 SGHTA, CDR2 FQGTGA. The CDR3 here is CASSAGTGVTGELFF. The CDR3 DNA sequence: TGTGCCAGCAGCGCCGGGACAGGGGTCACCGGGGAGTTGTTTTTT.

In its sample, this clone was seen once. This chain connects TRBV7-2 to TRBJ2-2, with 7 positions matching TRBD1. CDR3 length: 16 residues. V lost 5 bases and J lost 5; bases outside the gene matches: 11. Per germline, CDR1 SGHTA and CDR2 FQGNSA. The CDR3 loop is CASSPGQSLGTGELFF. The DNA for the CDR3 is TGTGCCAGCAGCCCGGGACAGAGCCTGGGGACCGGGGAGCTGTTTTTT. Drawing the rest from reference TRBV7-2 and TRBJ2-2, the complete variable domain is GAGVSQSPSNKVTEKGKDVELRCDPISGHTALYWYRQSLGQGLEFLIYFQGNSAPDKSGLPSDRFSAERTGGSVSTLTIQRTQQEDSAVYLCASSPGQSLGTGELFFGEGSRLTVL.

Written as DNA, the CDR3 is TGTGCCAGCAGCCTATTGAACTTGCAGCGGTATGGCTACACCTTC. The encoded protein is CASSLLNLQRYGYTF. The genes are TRBV5-6 and TRBJ1-2; no clear D. Germline CDR1 and CDR2: SGHDT and YYEEEE. The CDR3 contains 15 residues. V was pared by 4 bases and J by 5 bases, with 18 bases between.

This chain links TRBV27 with TRBJ2-7; D might be TRBD2 (6 bases). The CDR3 length is 14 residues. Germline V gives CDR1 MNHEY, CDR2 SMNVEV (reference sequence). The V and J ends lost 6 bases and 5 bases respectively, with 17 bases between them. CDR3 protein: CASSGGASAHEQYF. The CDR3 DNA reads as TGTGCCAGCAGCGGGGGTGCTAGCGCCCACGAGCAGTACTTC.

This chain uses TRBV7-9 with TRBJ1-1; D gene unclear. Trimming left V 3 bases short and J 1 base short, with 12 bases between. The CDR3 runs 15 residues. Germline values: CDR1 SEHNR, CDR2 FQNEAQ (reference sequence). The CDR3 DNA sequence: TGTGCCAGCAGCTTGTATCCCCCGGGGAACACTGAAGCTTTCTTT. Translation gives CASSLYPPGNTEAFF.

The gene calls are TRBV11-3 and TRBJ1-2; TRBD1 might be the D (5 bases). V was cut by 3 bases and J by 7 bases, with 12 bases left in between. The CDR3 is 13 residues long. Germline V CDR1 and CDR2: SGHNT, YENEEA. For the CDR3, the DNA is TGTGCCAGCAGCTTGGCAGGGAGGGTTGGCTACACCTTC. It yields the protein CASSLAGRVGYTF.

The gene calls are TRBV7-9 and TRBJ2-7, with TRBD1 as a possible D gene (6 bases). This CDR3 has 16 residues. Deletions cut 6 bases from V and 0 bases from J, with 18 bases between. Germline CDR1 is SEHNR and CDR2 is FQNEAQ (reference sequence). This chain's CDR3 is CASSFYNRASSYEQYF. The DNA of the CDR3 is TGTGCCAGCAGTTTCTACAACAGGGCGAGCTCCTACGAGCAGTACTTC. Full variable domain (missing parts from reference TRBV7-9 and TRBJ2-7): DTGVSQNPRHKITKRGQNVTFRCDPISEHNRLYWYRQTLGQGPEFLTYFQNEAQLEKSRLLSDRFSAERPKGSFSTLEIQRTEQGDSAMYLCASSFYNRASSYEQYFGPGTRLTVT.

The J gene is TRBJ1-1, the V gene TRBV5-1, with 8 bases fitting TRBD1. Germline values: CDR1 SGHRS, CDR2 YFSETQ. Germline trimming cut 6 bases from V and 7 bases from J; bases unmatched to any gene: 8. CDR3 size: 13 residues. The CDR3 protein is CASKRTGMLEAFF. The CDR3 bases are TGCGCCAGCAAAAGGACAGGGATGCTTGAAGCTTTCTTT.

This chain links TRBV29-1 with TRBJ1-4; D is undetermined. The CDR3 is 12 amino acids. V was cut by 2 bases and J by 8 bases, with 9 bases left in between. Germline V gives CDR1 SQVTM, CDR2 ANQGSEA. The CDR3 region is CSVESNAEKLFF. The DNA of the CDR3 is TGCAGCGTTGAATCGAACGCGGAAAAACTGTTTTTT.

For the CDR3, the DNA is TGTGCCAGCAGCTTCCGGGAGATCCCCACAGATACGCAGTATTTT. Protein sequence: CASSFREIPTDTQYF. The genes are TRBV5-4 and TRBJ2-3; D possibly corresponds to TRBD2 (6 bases). V lost 2 bases, J lost 2 bases, and 12 bases lay in between. Germline V CDR1 and CDR2: SGHNT, YYREEE (reference sequence). This CDR3 has 15 amino acids.

V is TRBV7-9 and J is TRBJ2-3; 7 nucleotides agree with TRBD2. Germline V gives CDR1 SEHNR, CDR2 FQNEAQ (reference sequence). The trim removed 6 bases at V and 4 bases at J, leaving 13 bases unmatched. This CDR3 has 16 residues. For the CDR3, the DNA is TGTGCCAGCAGATTAAGTGGCGGGAGAGGGGCAGATACGCAGTATTTT. Protein product: CASRLSGGRGADTQYF.

The chain couples TRBV7-6 to TRBJ1-2; the match to TRBD1 covers 7 bases. Trimming at V came to 8 bases and at J to 4 bases, leaving 7 bases not matched to a gene. CDR3 size: 13 residues. The V gene's germline CDR1 is SGHVS and CDR2 FNYEAQ. In DNA form, the CDR3 reads TGTGCCAGCCGCCAGGGGGTTGGCTATGGCTACACCTTC. Translation: CASRQGVGYGYTF.

This chain uses TRBV20-1 with TRBJ2-1; D gene uncertain. Germline CDR1 DFQATT, CDR2 SNEGSKA (reference sequence). Trimming stripped 3 bases from V and 2 bases from J, with 11 bases between. The CDR3 spans 14 residues. CDR3 protein: CSASSPVPYNEQFF. The CDR3 DNA reads TGCAGTGCTAGTTCCCCGGTGCCCTACAATGAGCAGTTCTTC.

The chain is built from TRBV4-1 and TRBJ2-1; possibly TRBD1 for D (6 bases). Between the trimmed V and J ends, which lost 3 bases and 0 bases, there was a span of 12 bases. Per the germline V gene, CDR1 is MGHRA and CDR2 is YSYEKL. This CDR3 comprises 16 residues. The CDR3 loop is CASSHRTGSSYNEQFF. CDR3 coding DNA: TGCGCCAGCAGCCATAGAACAGGGAGCTCCTACAATGAGCAGTTCTTC.

The chain uses TRBV2 and TRBJ2-3, with 11 bases identical to TRBD2. Germline V CDR1 and CDR2: SNHLY, FYNNEI. The CDR3 consists of 17 residues. The ends lost 7 bases at V and 11 bases at J; junction bases unmatched: 20. The CDR3 is CASKASGGNKPRYVQYF. The CDR3 DNA is TGTGCCAGCAAGGCTAGCGGGGGGAATAAACCCAGATACGTGCAGTATTTT.

This clone has only a few counts. The chain joins TRBV12-3 or TRBV12-4 to TRBJ1-1, with D perhaps matching TRBD1 (5 bases). CDR3 length: 11 residues. V gave up 8 bases and J gave up 11 bases, with 15 bases separating them. CDR3: CASLTQGRAFF. CDR3 coding DNA: TGTGCCAGCCTCACTCAGGGCCGTGCTTTCTTT.

This rearrangement joins TRBV5-1 to TRBJ1-2; a possible D gene is TRBD1 (5 bases). The CDR3 is 14 residues long. Trimming took 0 bases from V and 8 from J, leaving 14 bases between them. The germline CDR1 and CDR2 sequences are SGHRS and YFSETQ. In DNA, the CDR3 is TGCGCCAGCAGCTTGGACGCCGTGGGGGGAGGCTACACCTTC. This gives the protein CASSLDAVGGGYTF.

This clone was counted a few times. The chain recombines TRBV5-1 with TRBJ1-4; TRBD1 is a possible D gene (5 bases). The CDR3 sequence is 14 residues long. V dropped 4 bases and J dropped 4 bases, with 11 bases sitting between them. Germline V CDR1 and CDR2: SGHRS, YFSETQ. The CDR3: CASSRSTDNEKLFF. For the CDR3, the DNA is TGCGCCAGCAGCCGCTCGACAGATAATGAAAAACTGTTTTTT.

The rearrangement uses TRBV7-8 and TRBJ2-7; no clear D gene. Germline V lookup: CDR1 SGHVS, CDR2 FQNEAQ. CDR3 length: 15 amino acids. The V and J ends lost 1 base and 2 bases respectively, with 12 bases between them. This CDR3 reads CASSLEPQVAYEQYF. In DNA form, the CDR3 reads TGTGCCAGCAGCTTAGAGCCGCAGGTGGCCTACGAGCAGTACTTC. The full variable domain, in which reference TRBV7-8 and TRBJ2-7 provide the parts outside the CDR3, is GAGVSQSPRYKVAKRGQDVALRCDPISGHVSLFWYQQALGQGPEFLTYFQNEAQLDKSGLPSDRFFAERPEGSVSTLKIQRTQQEDSAVYLCASSLEPQVAYEQYFGPGTRLTVT.

The chain recombines TRBV5-1 with TRBJ1-1; 7 nucleotides agree with TRBD1. The ends lost 2 bases at V and 1 base at J; junction bases unmatched: 2. The CDR3 sequence is 14 residues long. Germline loops: CDR1 SGHRS, CDR2 YFSETQ. In DNA form, the CDR3 reads TGCGCCAGCAGCTTTCAGGGGGGGAACACTGAAGCTTTCTTT. It translates to CASSFQGGNTEAFF.

The sample holds one count of this clone. The rearrangement joins TRBV4-1 to TRBJ2-2, with 11 bases that match TRBD2. The V segment lost 1 base and the J segment 3 bases; nucleotides outside the gene matches: 7. The CDR3 is 18 residues long. Germline loops: CDR1 MGHRA, CDR2 YSYEKL. This CDR3 reads CASSQAFSGRGYTGELFF. For the CDR3, the DNA is TGCGCCAGCAGCCAAGCCTTTAGCGGGAGGGGGTACACCGGGGAGCTGTTTTTT.

This chain connects TRBV19 to TRBJ1-6; 8 nucleotides match TRBD1. The J segment lost 11 bases and the V segment lost 6 bases, leaving 12 bases of the junction unmatched. CDR1 is LNHDA and CDR2 is SQIVND in the germline V gene (reference sequence). The CDR3 spans 15 residues. The CDR3 DNA reads TGTGCCAGTAGCCCCAGCGGACAGGGATTGGCACCCCTCCACTTT. Residues: CASSPSGQGLAPLHF.

The chain joins TRBV2 to TRBJ2-1; 10 bases line up with TRBD2. CDR3 length: 16 amino acids. From germline, CDR1 is SNHLY and CDR2 FYNNEI. Unmatched junction bases numbered 7, after V lost 6 bases and J lost 2 bases. The CDR3 sequence is CASSLRTSGAYNEQFF. The CDR3 DNA sequence: TGTGCCAGCAGCCTTCGGACTAGCGGAGCCTACAATGAGCAGTTCTTC.

J is TRBJ1-5 and V is TRBV2; D might be TRBD1 (6 bases). Germline V gives CDR1 SNHLY, CDR2 FYNNEI. Trimming left V 6 bases short and J 7 bases short, with 16 bases between. CDR3 length: 14 residues. This CDR3 is CASSIGGRAQPQHF. The CDR3, as DNA: TGTGCCAGCAGCATTGGGGGCAGGGCACAGCCCCAGCATTTT.

The rearrangement links TRBV19 to TRBJ1-3, with 7 bases fitting TRBD1. V gave up 6 bases and J gave up 0 bases; unmatched junction bases: 5. Germline V gives CDR1 LNHDA, CDR2 SQIVND (reference sequence). The CDR3 runs to 15 residues. CDR3 sequence: CASRSGQSSGNTIYF. CDR3 in DNA: TGTGCCAGTAGATCGGGACAGTCCTCTGGAAACACCATATATTTT.